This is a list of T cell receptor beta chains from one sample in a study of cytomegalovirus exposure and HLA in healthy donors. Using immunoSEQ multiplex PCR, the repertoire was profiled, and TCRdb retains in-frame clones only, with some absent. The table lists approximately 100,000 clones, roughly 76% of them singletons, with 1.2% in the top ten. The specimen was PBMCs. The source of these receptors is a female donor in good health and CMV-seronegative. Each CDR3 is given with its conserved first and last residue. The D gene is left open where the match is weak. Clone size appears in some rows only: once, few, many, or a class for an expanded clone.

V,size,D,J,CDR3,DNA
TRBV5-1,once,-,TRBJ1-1,CASSPAPPIAEAFF,TGCGCCAGCAGCCCCGCGCCTCCAATCGCTGAAGCTTTCTTT
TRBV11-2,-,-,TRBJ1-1,CASSSIGGTEAFF,TGTGCCAGCAGCTCAATAGGGGGTACTGAAGCTTTCTTT
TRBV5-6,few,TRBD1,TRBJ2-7,CASRLRGQGYYEQYF,TGTGCCAGCCGCCTCCGGGGACAGGGATACTACGAGCAGTACTTC
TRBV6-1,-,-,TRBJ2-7,CASSVLRERIHEQYF,TGTGCCAGCAGCGTTTTGAGGGAGAGGATCCACGAGCAGTACTTC
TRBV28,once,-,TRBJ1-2,CASSPPLGGAGGYGYTF,TGTGCCAGCAGTCCCCCACTCGGCGGGGCGGGGGGCTATGGCTACACCTTC
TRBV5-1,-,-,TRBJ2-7,CASSPRQASYEQYF,TGCGCCAGCAGCCCCCGACAGGCCTCCTACGAGCAGTACTTC
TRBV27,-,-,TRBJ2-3,CASSPKSTDTQYF,TGTGCCAGCAGTCCCAAAAGCACAGATACGCAGTATTTT
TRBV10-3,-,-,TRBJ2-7,CAISAGGRGSYEQYF,TGTGCCATCAGTGCCGGGGGGCGCGGGAGCTACGAGCAGTACTTC
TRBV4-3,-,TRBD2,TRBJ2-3,CASSQAGGGFTDTQYF,TGCGCCAGCAGCCAAGCGGGCGGGGGGTTTACAGATACGCAGTATTTT
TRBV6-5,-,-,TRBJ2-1,CASSYSSGGHNEQFF,TGTGCCAGCAGTTACTCCAGCGGCGGTCACAATGAGCAGTTCTTC
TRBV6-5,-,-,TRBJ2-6,CASSHPGSGANVLTF,TGTGCCAGCAGCCACCCGGGTTCTGGGGCCAACGTCCTGACTTTC
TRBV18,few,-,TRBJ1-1,CASSLGLQNTEAFF,TGTGCCAGCTCACTGGGACTTCAGAACACTGAAGCTTTCTTT
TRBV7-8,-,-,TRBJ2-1,CASSLETGNEQFF,TGTGCCAGCAGCTTAGAAACAGGGAATGAGCAGTTCTTC
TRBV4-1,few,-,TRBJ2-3,CASSLHKLDRNTDTQYF,TGCGCCAGCAGCCTACACAAACTAGACAGGAACACAGATACGCAGTATTTT
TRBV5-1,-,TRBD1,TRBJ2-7,CASSPGQVRNEQYF,TGCGCCAGCAGCCCGGGACAGGTCAGGAACGAGCAGTACTTC
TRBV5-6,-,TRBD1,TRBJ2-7,CASSFWTGIYEQYF,TGTGCCAGCAGCTTCTGGACAGGGATCTACGAGCAGTACTTC
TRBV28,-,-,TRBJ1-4,CASSRSGDLVLFF,TGTGCCAGCAGCCGCTCAGGGGATCTCGTACTGTTTTTT
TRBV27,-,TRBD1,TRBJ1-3,CASSPGTGSGNTIYF,TGTGCCAGCAGCCCAGGGACAGGCTCTGGAAACACCATATATTTT
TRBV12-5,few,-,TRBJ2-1,CASGYAARDNEQFF,TGTGCTAGTGGTTATGCGGCCCGCGACAATGAGCAGTTCTTC
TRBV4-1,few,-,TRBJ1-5,CASSQAHWGGIGGYSNQPQHF,TGCGCCAGCAGCCAAGCTCATTGGGGAGGGATCGGGGGTTATAGCAATCAGCCCCAGCATTTT
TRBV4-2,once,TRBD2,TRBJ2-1,CASSQDLLAGGNNEQFF,TGTGCCAGCAGCCAAGATTTGCTAGCGGGCGGGAACAATGAGCAGTTCTTC
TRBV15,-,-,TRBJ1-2,CATSRGQPLGSYGYTF,TGTGCCACCAGCAGAGGTCAGCCCCTGGGGAGCTATGGCTACACCTTC
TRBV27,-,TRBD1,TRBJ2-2,CASSPGTGDTGMTGELFF,TGTGCCAGCAGTCCCGGGACAGGGGATACGGGGATGACCGGGGAGCTGTTTTTT
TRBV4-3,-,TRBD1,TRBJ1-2,CASSQGGQGREGYTF,TGCGCCAGCAGCCAAGGGGGACAGGGAAGAGAAGGATACACCTTC
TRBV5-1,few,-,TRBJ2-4,CASSLVRNIQYF,TGCGCCAGCAGCTTGGTCCGAAACATTCAGTACTTC
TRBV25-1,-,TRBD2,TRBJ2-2,CASSEPSGRSTGELFF,TGTGCCAGCAGTGAACCTAGCGGGAGGAGTACCGGGGAGCTGTTTTTT
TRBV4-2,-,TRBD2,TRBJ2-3,CASSLSPGTRSTDTQYF,TGTGCCAGCAGCTTAAGCCCCGGGACTAGAAGCACAGATACGCAGTATTTT
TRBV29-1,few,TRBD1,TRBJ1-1,CSVTPSGQMNTEAFF,TGCAGCGTTACCCCTTCGGGACAGATGAACACTGAAGCTTTCTTT
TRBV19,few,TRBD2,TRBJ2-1,CASSMREYNEQFF,TGTGCCAGTAGTATGCGGGAGTACAATGAGCAGTTCTTC
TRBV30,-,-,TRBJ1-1,CAWSVSGTEAFF,TGTGCCTGGAGTGTATCGGGGACTGAAGCTTTCTTT
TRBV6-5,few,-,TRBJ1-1,CASSGNWRGAEAFF,TGTGCCAGCAGTGGCAATTGGAGAGGTGCTGAAGCTTTCTTT
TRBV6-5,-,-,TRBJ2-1,CASSQTSKNEQFF,TGTGCCAGCAGCCAAACTAGCAAGAATGAGCAGTTCTTC
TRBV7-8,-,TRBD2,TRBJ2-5,CASSSGLAVQETQYF,TGTGCCAGCAGCTCAGGCCTAGCGGTCCAAGAGACCCAGTACTTC
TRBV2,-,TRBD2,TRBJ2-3,CASSGSGSRADTQYF,TGTGCCAGCAGTGGTAGCGGGAGTAGGGCAGATACGCAGTATTTT
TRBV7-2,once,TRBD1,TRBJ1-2,CASSPSGQGIFGGYTF,TGTGCCAGCAGCCCCTCGGGACAGGGGATTTTCGGAGGCTACACCTTC
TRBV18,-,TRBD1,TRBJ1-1,CASSGTAMNTEAFF,TGTGCCAGCTCAGGGACAGCAATGAACACTGAAGCTTTCTTT
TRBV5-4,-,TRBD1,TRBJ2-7,CASSLGQGPYEQYF,TGTGCCAGCAGCTTGGGACAGGGGCCCTACGAGCAGTACTTC
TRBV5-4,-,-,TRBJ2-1,CASSLGQGGNNEQFF,TGTGCCAGCAGCTTGGGACAGGGAGGCAATAATGAGCAGTTCTTC
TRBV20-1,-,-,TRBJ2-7,CSALPSFEQYF,TGCAGTGCTCTCCCCTCCTTTGAGCAGTACTTC
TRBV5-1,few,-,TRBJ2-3,CASSLSTDTQYF,TGCGCCAGCAGCCTCTCCACAGATACGCAGTATTTT
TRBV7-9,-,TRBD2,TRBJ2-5,CASSPGTSAPETQYF,TGTGCCAGCAGCCCCGGGACTAGCGCACCAGAGACCCAGTACTTC
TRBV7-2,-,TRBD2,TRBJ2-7,CASRESGTSAAYEQYF,TGTGCCAGCAGAGAGTCCGGGACTAGCGCTGCCTACGAGCAGTACTTC
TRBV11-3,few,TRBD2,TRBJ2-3,CASSLRLAGGEDTQYF,TGTGCCAGCAGCCTCCGACTAGCGGGGGGGGAAGATACGCAGTATTTT
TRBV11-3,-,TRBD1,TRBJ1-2,CASSVRNRDSHGYTF,TGTGCCAGCAGCGTGAGAAACCGGGACAGCCATGGCTACACCTTC
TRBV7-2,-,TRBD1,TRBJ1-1,CASSTHRGTEAFF,TGTGCCAGCAGCACCCACAGGGGAACTGAAGCTTTCTTT
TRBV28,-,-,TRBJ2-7,CASSFRLQAAKREQYF,TGTGCCAGCAGTTTTCGGTTGCAGGCCGCAAAAAGGGAGCAGTACTTC
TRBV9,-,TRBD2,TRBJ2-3,CASSVDPLAGNTQYF,TGTGCCAGCAGCGTCGACCCACTAGCGGGAAATACGCAGTATTTT
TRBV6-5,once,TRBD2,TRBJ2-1,CASSYSGGNNEQFF,TGTGCCAGCAGTTATAGCGGGGGCAACAATGAGCAGTTCTTC
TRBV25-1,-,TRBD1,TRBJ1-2,CASSVTGGDGYTF,TGTGCCAGCAGTGTGACAGGGGGAGATGGCTACACCTTC
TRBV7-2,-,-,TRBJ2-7,CASSLGGWGGYEQYF,TGTGCCAGCAGCTTAGGGGGATGGGGAGGATACGAGCAGTACTTC
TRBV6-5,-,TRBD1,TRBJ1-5,CASRAGGHQPQHF,TGTGCCAGCAGGGCAGGGGGCCATCAGCCCCAGCATTTT
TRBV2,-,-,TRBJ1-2,CASSDLSGGNYGYTF,TGTGCCAGCAGTGATCTCTCAGGAGGTAACTATGGCTACACCTTC